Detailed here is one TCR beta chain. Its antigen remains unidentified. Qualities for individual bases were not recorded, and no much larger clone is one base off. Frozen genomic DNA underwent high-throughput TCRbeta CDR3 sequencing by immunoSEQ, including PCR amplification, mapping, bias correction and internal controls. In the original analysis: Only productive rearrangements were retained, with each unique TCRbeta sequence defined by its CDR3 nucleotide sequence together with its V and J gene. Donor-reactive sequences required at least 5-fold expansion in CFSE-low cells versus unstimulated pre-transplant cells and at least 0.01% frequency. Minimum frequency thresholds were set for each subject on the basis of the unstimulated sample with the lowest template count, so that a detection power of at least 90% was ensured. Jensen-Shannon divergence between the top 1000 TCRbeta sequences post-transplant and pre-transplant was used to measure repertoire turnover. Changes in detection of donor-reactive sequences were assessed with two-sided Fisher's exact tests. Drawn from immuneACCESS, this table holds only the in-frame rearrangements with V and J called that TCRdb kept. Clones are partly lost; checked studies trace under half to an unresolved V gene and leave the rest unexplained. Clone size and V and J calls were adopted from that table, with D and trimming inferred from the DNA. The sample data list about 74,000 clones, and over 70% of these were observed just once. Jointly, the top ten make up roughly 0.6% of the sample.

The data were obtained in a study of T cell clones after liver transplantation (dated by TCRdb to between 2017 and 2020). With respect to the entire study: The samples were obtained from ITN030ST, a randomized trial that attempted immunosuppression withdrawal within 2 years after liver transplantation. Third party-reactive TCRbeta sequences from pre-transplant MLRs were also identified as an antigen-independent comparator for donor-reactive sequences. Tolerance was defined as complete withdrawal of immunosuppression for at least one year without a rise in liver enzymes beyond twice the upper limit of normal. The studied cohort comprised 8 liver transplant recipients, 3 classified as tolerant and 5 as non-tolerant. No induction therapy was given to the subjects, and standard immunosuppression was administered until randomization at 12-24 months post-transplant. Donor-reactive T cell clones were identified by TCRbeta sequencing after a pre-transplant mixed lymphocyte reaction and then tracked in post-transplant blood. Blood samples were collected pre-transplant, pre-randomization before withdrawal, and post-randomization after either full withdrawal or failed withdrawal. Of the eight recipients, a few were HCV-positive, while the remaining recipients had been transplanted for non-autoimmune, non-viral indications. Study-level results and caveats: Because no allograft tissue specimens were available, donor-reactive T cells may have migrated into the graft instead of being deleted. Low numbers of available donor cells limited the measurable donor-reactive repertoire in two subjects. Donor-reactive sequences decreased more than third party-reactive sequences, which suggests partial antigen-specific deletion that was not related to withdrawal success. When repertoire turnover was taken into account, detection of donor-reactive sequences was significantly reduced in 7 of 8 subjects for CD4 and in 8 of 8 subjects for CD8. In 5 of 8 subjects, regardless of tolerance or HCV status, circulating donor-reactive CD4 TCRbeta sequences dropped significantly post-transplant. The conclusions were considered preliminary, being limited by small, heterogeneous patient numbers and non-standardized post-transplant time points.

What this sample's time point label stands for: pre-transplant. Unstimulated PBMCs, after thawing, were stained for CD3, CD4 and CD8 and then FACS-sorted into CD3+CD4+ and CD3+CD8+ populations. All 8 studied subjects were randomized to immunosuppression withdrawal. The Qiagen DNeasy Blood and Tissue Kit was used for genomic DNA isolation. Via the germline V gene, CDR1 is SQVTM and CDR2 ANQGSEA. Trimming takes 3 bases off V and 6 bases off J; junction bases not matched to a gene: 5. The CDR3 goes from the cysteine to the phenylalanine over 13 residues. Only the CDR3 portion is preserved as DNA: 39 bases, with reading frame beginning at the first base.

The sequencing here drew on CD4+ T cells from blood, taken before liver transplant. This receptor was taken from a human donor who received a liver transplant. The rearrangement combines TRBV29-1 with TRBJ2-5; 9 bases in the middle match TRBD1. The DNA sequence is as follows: TGCAGCGTTGACGGGACAGGGCTGCAGACCCAGTACTTC. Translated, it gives CSVDGTGLQTQYF.